This T cell receptor (beta chain) was captured by sequencing in a study of OX40 agonist ivuxolimab in advanced cancers. Findings and caveats of the study: Both CD4+ and CD8+ T cell populations in blood had undergone clonal expansion by week 6 at 0.1 to 3.0 mg/kg. The study found that CD8+ T cells averaged more expanded clones than CD4+.

The table lists this clone with a few counts. The target antigen is unknown. The data were produced by immunoSEQ multiplex PCR, yet TCRdb's version contains in-frame clones alone and is incomplete. The data show tens of thousands of clones, around 90% seen once. V gave up 5 bases and J gave up 3 bases, with 11 bases separating them. CDR1 is SGHNT, CDR2 YENEEA, per germline. This CDR3 is 14 amino acids long. This receptor was obtained from an adult with an advanced solid tumor such as melanoma, head and neck, liver or kidney cancer. The sequencing used CD4+ or CD8+ T cells sorted from blood, collected in a trial of the OX40 agonist ivuxolimab. This rearrangement joins TRBV11-3 to TRBJ1-5, with no clear D. CDR3 in DNA: TGTGCCAGCAGCCGCCGGCAGCTCAATCAGCCCCAGCATTTT. Protein product: CASSRRQLNQPQHF.